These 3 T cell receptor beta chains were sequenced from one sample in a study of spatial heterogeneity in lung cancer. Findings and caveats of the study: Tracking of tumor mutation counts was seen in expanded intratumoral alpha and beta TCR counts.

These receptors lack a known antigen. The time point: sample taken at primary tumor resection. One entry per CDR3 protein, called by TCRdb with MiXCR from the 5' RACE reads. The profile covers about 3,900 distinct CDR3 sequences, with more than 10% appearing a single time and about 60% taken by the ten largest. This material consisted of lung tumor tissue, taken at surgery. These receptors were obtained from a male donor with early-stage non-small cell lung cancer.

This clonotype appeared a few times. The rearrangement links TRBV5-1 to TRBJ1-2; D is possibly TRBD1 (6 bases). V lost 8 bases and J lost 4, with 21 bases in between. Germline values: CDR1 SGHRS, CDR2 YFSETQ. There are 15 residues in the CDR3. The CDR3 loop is CASSLQGGSTYGYTF. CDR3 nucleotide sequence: TGCGCCAGTTCGCTACAAGGGGGGTCCACCTATGGCTACACCTTC. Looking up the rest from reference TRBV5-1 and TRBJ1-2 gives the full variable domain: KAGVTQTPRYLIKTRGQQVTLSCSPISGHRSVSWYQQTPGQGLQFLFEYFSETQRNKGNFPGRFSGRQFSNSRSEMNVSTLELGDSALYLCASSLQGGSTYGYTFGSGTRLTVV.

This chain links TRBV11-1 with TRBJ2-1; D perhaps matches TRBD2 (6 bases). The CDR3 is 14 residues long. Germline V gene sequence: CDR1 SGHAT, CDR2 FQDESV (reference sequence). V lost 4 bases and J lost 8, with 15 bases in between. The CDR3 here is CASSSRDPGDEQFF. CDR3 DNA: TGTGCCAGCAGCTCCCGGGACCCGGGGGATGAGCAGTTCTTC.

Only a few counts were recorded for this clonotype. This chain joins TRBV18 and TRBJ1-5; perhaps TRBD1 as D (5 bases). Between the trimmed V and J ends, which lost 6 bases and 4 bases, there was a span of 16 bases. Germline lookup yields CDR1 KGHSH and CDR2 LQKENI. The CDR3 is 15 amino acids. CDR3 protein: CASSVNQGGNQPQHF. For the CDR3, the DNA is TGTGCCAGCTCCGTTAATCAGGGTGGTAATCAGCCCCAGCATTTT.